This T cell receptor (beta chain) was captured by sequencing in a study of blood T cell repertoires in COVID-19. Overall study context: Material from acute and convalescent COVID-19 was sourced from the United States, Italy and Spain. PBMCs, B-cell-depleted T cells, or T cells provided the cDNA or gDNA that made up the material.

This clone was detected once. In the original workflow: Estimation of nucleated cell counts was performed using reference gene primer amplification. Sequenced by immunoSEQ multiplex PCR; TCRdb stores in-frame clones only, minus some. Clone size and the V and J calls come from that table; the DNA yielded D and trimming. The sample consists of more than 85,000 clones, approximately 80% of them appearing once. CDR1 is SGHRS, CDR2 YFSETQ, per germline. The CDR3 totals 15 residues. With 2 bases clipped from V and 8 bases from J, the junction kept 9 bases outside the gene matches. This clonotype was obtained from a woman between 45 and 60 years old with acute or convalescent COVID-19. Sequencing was performed on peripheral blood. V usage is TRBV5-1 and J usage is TRBJ2-1; 8 positions match TRBD2. The DNA of the CDR3 is TGCGCCAGCAGCTTAGGAGTAGCGGGGTTCGATGAGCAGTTCTTC. It is translated as CASSLGVAGFDEQFF.